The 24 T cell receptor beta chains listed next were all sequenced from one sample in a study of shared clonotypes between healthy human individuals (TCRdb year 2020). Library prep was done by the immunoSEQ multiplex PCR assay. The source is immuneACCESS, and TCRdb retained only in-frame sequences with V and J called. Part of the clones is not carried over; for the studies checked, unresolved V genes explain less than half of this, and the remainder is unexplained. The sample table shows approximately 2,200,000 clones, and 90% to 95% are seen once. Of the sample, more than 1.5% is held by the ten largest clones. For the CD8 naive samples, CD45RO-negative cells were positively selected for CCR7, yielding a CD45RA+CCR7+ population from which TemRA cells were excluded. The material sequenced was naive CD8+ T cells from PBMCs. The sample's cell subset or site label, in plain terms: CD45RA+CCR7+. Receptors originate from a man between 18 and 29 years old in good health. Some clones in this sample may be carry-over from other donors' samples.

CDR3 sequence: CASSRATGNRAFF. CDR3 coding DNA: TGCGCCAGCAGCCGAGCAACAGGGAATCGCGCTTTCTTT. The chain combines TRBV4-3 with TRBJ1-1, with a possible D match to TRBD1 (6 bases). CDR1 LGHNA and CDR2 YSLEER come from the germline V gene. The CDR3 totals 13 residues. V was shortened by 4 bases and J by 11 bases, with 17 bases between the two germline ends.

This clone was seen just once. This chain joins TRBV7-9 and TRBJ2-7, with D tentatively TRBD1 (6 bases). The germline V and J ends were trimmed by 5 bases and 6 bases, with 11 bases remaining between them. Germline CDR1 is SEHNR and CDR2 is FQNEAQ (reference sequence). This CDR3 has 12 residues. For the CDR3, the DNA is TGTGCCAGCAGCCAACAGGGTACCGAGCAGTACTTC. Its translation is CASSQQGTEQYF.

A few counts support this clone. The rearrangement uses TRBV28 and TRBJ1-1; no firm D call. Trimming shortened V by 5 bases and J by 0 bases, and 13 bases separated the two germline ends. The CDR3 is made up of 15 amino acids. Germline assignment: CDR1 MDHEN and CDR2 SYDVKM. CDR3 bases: TGTGCCAGCAGTCCCCTAGAACGAATGAACACTGAAGCTTTCTTT. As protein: CASSPLERMNTEAFF.

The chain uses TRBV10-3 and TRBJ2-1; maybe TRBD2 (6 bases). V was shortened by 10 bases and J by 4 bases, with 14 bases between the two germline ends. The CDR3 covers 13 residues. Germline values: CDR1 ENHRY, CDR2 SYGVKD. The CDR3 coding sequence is TGTGCCACCGCAGGCGGGACTTACAATGAGCAGTTCTTC. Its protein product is CATAGGTYNEQFF.

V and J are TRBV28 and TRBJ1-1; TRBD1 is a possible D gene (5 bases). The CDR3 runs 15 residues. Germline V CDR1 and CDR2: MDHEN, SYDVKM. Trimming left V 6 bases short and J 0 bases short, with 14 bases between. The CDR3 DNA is TGTGCCAGCAGGGGACTAGGGCTCATGAACACTGAAGCTTTCTTT. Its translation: CASRGLGLMNTEAFF.

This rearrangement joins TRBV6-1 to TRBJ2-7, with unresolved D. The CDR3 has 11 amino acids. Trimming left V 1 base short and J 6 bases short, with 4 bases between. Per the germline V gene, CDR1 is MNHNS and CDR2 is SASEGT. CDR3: CASSEVSEQYF. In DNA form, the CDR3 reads TGTGCCAGCAGTGAAGTCAGCGAGCAGTACTTC.

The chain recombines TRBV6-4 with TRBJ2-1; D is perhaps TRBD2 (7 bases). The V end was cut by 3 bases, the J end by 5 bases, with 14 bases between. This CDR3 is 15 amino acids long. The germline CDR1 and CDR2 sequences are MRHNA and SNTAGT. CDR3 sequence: CASSERAGQNNEQFF. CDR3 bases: TGTGCCAGCAGTGAAAGAGCGGGACAAAACAATGAGCAGTTCTTC.

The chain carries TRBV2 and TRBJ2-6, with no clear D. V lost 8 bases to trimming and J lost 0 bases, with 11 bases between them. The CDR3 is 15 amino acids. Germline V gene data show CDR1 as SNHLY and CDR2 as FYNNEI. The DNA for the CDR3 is TGTGCCAGCCGCGGCCACAGCTCTGGGGCCAACGTCCTGACTTTC. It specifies CASRGHSSGANVLTF.

The CDR3 nucleotides are TGTGCCAGCAGTTTGTACGGACAGGGGGCATCCTACGAGCAGTACTTC. This codes for CASSLYGQGASYEQYF. The chain joins TRBV28 to TRBJ2-7, with 11 positions matching TRBD1. The germline gives CDR1 MDHEN, CDR2 SYDVKM. The V segment lost 3 bases and the J segment 1 base; nucleotides outside the gene matches: 5. The CDR3 extends over 16 amino acids.

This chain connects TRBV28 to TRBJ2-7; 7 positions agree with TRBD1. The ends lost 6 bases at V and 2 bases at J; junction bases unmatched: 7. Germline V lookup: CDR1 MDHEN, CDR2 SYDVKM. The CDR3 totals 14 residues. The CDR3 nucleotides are TGTGCCAGCAGGGACCCGGGACAGACCTACGAGCAGTACTTC. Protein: CASRDPGQTYEQYF. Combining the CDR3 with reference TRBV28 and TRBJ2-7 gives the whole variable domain DVKVTQSSRYLVKRTGEKVFLECVQDMDHENMFWYRQDPGLGLRLIYFSYDVKMKEKGDIPEGYSVSREKKERFSLILESASTNQTSMYLCASRDPGQTYEQYFGPGTRLTVT.

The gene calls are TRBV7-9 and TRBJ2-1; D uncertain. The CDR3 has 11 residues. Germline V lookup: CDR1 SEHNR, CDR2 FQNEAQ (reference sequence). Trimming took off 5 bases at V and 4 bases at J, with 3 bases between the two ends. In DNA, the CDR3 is TGTGCCAGCAGCGCTTACAATGAGCAGTTCTTC. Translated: CASSAYNEQFF.

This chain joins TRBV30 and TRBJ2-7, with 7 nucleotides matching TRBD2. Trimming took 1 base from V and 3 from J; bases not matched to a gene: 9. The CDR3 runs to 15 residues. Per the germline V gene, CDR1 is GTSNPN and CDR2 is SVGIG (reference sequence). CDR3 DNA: TGTGCCTGGAGTGGGCGGGAGACTGCGTACTACGAGCAGTACTTC. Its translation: CAWSGRETAYYEQYF. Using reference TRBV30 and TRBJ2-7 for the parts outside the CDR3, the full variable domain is SQTIHQWPATLVQPVGSPLSLECTVEGTSNPNLYWYRQAAGRGLQLLFYSVGIGQISSEVPQNLSASRPQDRQFILSSKKLLLSDSGFYLCAWSGRETAYYEQYFGPGTRLTVT.

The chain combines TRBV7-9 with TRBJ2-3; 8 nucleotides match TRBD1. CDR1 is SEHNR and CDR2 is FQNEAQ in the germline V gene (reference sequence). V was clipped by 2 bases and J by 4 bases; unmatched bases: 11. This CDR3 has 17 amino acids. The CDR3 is CASSLLRGPNHPDTQYF. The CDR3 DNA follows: TGTGCCAGCAGCTTACTCAGGGGGCCAAACCACCCAGATACGCAGTATTTT.

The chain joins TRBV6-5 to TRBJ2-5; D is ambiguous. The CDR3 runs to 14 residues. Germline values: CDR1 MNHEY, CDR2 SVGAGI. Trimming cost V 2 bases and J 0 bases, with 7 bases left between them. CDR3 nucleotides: TGTGCCAGCAGTTACAACGACTACCAAGAGACCCAGTACTTC. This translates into CASSYNDYQETQYF.

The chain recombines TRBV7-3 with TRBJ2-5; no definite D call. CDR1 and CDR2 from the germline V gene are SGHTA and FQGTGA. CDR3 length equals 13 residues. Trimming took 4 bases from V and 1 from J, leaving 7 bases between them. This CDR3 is CASSSPPQETQYF. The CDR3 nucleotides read TGTGCCAGCAGCTCCCCCCCCCAAGAGACCCAGTACTTC.

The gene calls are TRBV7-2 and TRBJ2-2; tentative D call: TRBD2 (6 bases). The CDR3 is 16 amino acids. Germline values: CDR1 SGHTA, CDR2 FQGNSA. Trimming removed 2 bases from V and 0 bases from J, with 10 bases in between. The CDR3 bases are TGTGCCAGCAGCTTACGGCTAGCGTCGAACACCGGGGAGCTGTTTTTT. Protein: CASSLRLASNTGELFF.

This CDR3 is CASSASTGGEQPQHF. CDR3 sequence (DNA): TGTGCCAGCAGTGCATCAACAGGGGGCGAACAGCCCCAGCATTTT. The chain employs TRBV27 and TRBJ1-5; 9 bases agree with TRBD1. V was clipped by 5 bases and J by 7 bases; unmatched bases: 9. Germline V gene sequence: CDR1 MNHEY, CDR2 SMNVEV (reference sequence). CDR3 length: 15 amino acids.

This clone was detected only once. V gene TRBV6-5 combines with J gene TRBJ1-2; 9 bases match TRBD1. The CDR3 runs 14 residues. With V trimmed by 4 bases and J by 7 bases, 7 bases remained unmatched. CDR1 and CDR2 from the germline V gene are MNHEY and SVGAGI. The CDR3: CASSSGTGYSGYTF. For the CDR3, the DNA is TGTGCCAGCAGTTCCGGGACAGGGTACAGTGGCTACACCTTC.

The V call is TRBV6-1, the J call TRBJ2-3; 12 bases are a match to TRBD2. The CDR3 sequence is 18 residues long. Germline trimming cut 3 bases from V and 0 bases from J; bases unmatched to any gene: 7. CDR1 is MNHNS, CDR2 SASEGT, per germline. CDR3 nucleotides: TGTGCCAGCAGTGATGACCTAGCGGGAGGGATAAGCACAGATACGCAGTATTTT. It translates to CASSDDLAGGISTDTQYF.

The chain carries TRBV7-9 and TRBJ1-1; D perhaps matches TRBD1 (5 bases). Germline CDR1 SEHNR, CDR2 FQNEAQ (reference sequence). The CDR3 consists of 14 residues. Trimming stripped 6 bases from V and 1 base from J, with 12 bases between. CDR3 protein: CASRPGDPNTEAFF. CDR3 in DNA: TGTGCCAGCAGACCCGGGGACCCGAACACTGAAGCTTTCTTT. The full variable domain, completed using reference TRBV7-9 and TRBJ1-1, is DTGVSQNPRHKITKRGQNVTFRCDPISEHNRLYWYRQTLGQGPEFLTYFQNEAQLEKSRLLSDRFSAERPKGSFSTLEIQRTEQGDSAMYLCASRPGDPNTEAFFGQGTRLTVV.

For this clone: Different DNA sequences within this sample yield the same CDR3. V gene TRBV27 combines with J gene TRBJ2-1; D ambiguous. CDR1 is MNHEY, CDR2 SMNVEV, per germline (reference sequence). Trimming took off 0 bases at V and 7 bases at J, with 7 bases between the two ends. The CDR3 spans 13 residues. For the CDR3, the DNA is TGTGCCAGCAGTTTATCGGCCGGGAATGAGCAGTTCTTC. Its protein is CASSLSAGNEQFF.

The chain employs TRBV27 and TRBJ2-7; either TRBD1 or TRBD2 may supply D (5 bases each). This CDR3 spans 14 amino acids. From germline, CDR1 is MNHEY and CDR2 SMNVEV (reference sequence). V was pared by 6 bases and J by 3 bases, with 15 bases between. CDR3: CASREERGNYEQYF. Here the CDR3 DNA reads TGTGCCAGCAGGGAGGAGAGGGGAAACTACGAGCAGTACTTC.

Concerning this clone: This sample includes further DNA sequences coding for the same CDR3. This CDR3 reads CASSLRTANTGELFF. CDR3 DNA: TGTGCCAGCAGCTTAAGAACTGCGAACACCGGGGAGCTGTTTTTT. The chain carries TRBV7-9 and TRBJ2-2; no definite D call. There are 15 residues in the CDR3. Trimming shortened V by 2 bases and J by 0 bases, and 7 bases separated the two germline ends. Germline loops: CDR1 SEHNR, CDR2 FQNEAQ (reference sequence).

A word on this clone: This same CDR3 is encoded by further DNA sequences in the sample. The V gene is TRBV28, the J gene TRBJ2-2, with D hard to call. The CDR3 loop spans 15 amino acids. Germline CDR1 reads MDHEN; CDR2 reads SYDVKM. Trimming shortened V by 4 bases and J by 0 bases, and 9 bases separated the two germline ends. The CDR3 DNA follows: TGTGCCAGCAGTTCGCCCCCTGCGAACACCGGGGAGCTGTTTTTT. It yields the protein CASSSPPANTGELFF.